Listed below are T cell receptor beta chains from one sample, sequenced in a study of vaccination effects on CD4 cells after COVID-19. These TCRs are of unknown antigen specificity. The assay was immunoSEQ multiplex PCR, and TCRdb's table has in-frame clones only and misses some. The sample consists of more than 50,000 clones, around three quarters of them appearing once. The sequenced sample was CD4+ T cells from PBMCs cultured without peptide, obtained before COVID-19 vaccination. These receptors came from a human donor who received a COVID-19 vaccine. Each CDR3 is given with its conserved first and last residue. Each record gives: J gene, V gene, D gene, clone size, CDR3 DNA, CDR3 protein. The D gene is left open where the match is weak. Clone size, where shown, is once, few, many, or a class for clones that have expanded.

J gene: TRBJ2-4; V gene: TRBV20-1; D gene: .; clone size: .; CDR3 DNA: TGCAGTGCTAGTCACGGGATGGGCAAAAACATTCAGTACTTC; CDR3 protein: CSASHGMGKNIQYF
J gene: TRBJ2-5; V gene: TRBV6-6; D gene: TRBD1; clone size: once; CDR3 DNA: TGTGCCAGCAGTTCCCGGACAGGGAAAGAGACCCAGTACTTC; CDR3 protein: CASSSRTGKETQYF
J gene: TRBJ2-5; V gene: TRBV2; D gene: .; clone size: .; CDR3 DNA: TGTGCCAGCAGTGGCCCGATGACACGTGGGGAGACCCAGTACTTC; CDR3 protein: CASSGPMTRGETQYF
J gene: TRBJ2-5; V gene: TRBV6-2/TRBV6-3; D gene: TRBD2; clone size: .; CDR3 DNA: TGTGCCAGCAGTTACGGGGGGGTCGAGACCCAGTACTTC; CDR3 protein: CASSYGGVETQYF
J gene: TRBJ1-1; V gene: TRBV9; D gene: TRBD1; clone size: .; CDR3 DNA: TGTGCCAGCAGTCCACCGGGACAGGCCAACACTGAAGCTTTCTTT; CDR3 protein: CASSPPGQANTEAFF
J gene: TRBJ1-2; V gene: TRBV6-5; D gene: .; clone size: .; CDR3 DNA: TGTGCCAGCCGTAAAAGTTCCGACTATGGCTACACCTTC; CDR3 protein: CASRKSSDYGYTF
J gene: TRBJ2-2; V gene: TRBV9; D gene: TRBD1; clone size: .; CDR3 DNA: TGTGCCAGCAGCGGACAGGGGAACACCGGGGAGCTGTTTTTT; CDR3 protein: CASSGQGNTGELFF
J gene: TRBJ2-2; V gene: TRBV6-6; D gene: TRBD2; clone size: .; CDR3 DNA: TGTGCCAGCAGTCAGGGCGGGGGGCTAGCGGGGGGAGGCACCGGGGAGCTGTTTTTT; CDR3 protein: CASSQGGGLAGGGTGELFF
J gene: TRBJ1-5; V gene: TRBV5-1; D gene: TRBD1; clone size: .; CDR3 DNA: TGCGCCAGCAGCTTGGGGGCAGGGGGCAATGAGCCCCAGCATTTT; CDR3 protein: CASSLGAGGNEPQHF
J gene: TRBJ2-5; V gene: TRBV6-1; D gene: TRBD2; clone size: .; CDR3 DNA: TGTGCCAGCACCTACGGGCTAGCGGTGGAGACCCAGTACTTC; CDR3 protein: CASTYGLAVETQYF
J gene: TRBJ2-1; V gene: TRBV28; D gene: .; clone size: .; CDR3 DNA: TGTGCCAGCAGTCAAGGACTGCCAAATGAGCAGTTCTTC; CDR3 protein: CASSQGLPNEQFF
J gene: TRBJ2-3; V gene: TRBV6-2/TRBV6-3; D gene: TRBD2; clone size: once; CDR3 DNA: TGTGCCAGCAGTTACGGGAGCGGGGGGTCCACAGATACGCAGTATTTT; CDR3 protein: CASSYGSGGSTDTQYF
J gene: TRBJ2-1; V gene: TRBV5-1; D gene: .; clone size: .; CDR3 DNA: TGCGCCAGCAGCCTCCGGGGCGATTACAATGAGCAGTTCTTC; CDR3 protein: CASSLRGDYNEQFF
J gene: TRBJ1-1; V gene: TRBV7-8; D gene: .; clone size: .; CDR3 DNA: TGTGCCAGCAGCTTAGCGCCCACAGGGAGGAACACTGAAGCTTTCTTT; CDR3 protein: CASSLAPTGRNTEAFF
J gene: TRBJ2-5; V gene: TRBV3-1/TRBV3-2; D gene: .; clone size: .; CDR3 DNA: TGTGCCAGCAGCCAGGGGGCTAGCGGAACACAGACCCAGTACTTC; CDR3 protein: CASSQGASGTQTQYF
J gene: TRBJ1-5; V gene: TRBV24-1; D gene: TRBD1; clone size: .; CDR3 DNA: TGTGCCACCAGTGACGCCGGCTCGGACAGGGTAAATCAGCCCCAGCATTTT; CDR3 protein: CATSDAGSDRVNQPQHF
J gene: TRBJ2-3; V gene: TRBV19; D gene: .; clone size: .; CDR3 DNA: TGTGCCAGTAAGGGCCTGCTCAGCACAGATACGCAGTATTTT; CDR3 protein: CASKGLLSTDTQYF
J gene: TRBJ2-1; V gene: TRBV19; D gene: .; clone size: .; CDR3 DNA: TGTGCCAGTAGTATAACCCCCGTTGGCCCCGGGGCTCACAATGAGCAGTTCTTC; CDR3 protein: CASSITPVGPGAHNEQFF
J gene: TRBJ1-5; V gene: TRBV6-6; D gene: .; clone size: .; CDR3 DNA: TGTGCCAGCAGTTCCCGTAGCAATCAGCCCCAGCATTTT; CDR3 protein: CASSSRSNQPQHF
J gene: TRBJ2-1; V gene: TRBV6-4; D gene: TRBD1; clone size: .; CDR3 DNA: TGTGCCAGCAGTGCCGACGGACAGGGGATGGTTGAGCAGTTCTTC; CDR3 protein: CASSADGQGMVEQFF
J gene: TRBJ1-1; V gene: TRBV23-1; D gene: .; clone size: .; CDR3 DNA: TGCGCCAGCACCCACACGGACTTCTGCACTGAAGCTTTCTTT; CDR3 protein: CASTHTDFCTEAFF
J gene: TRBJ2-3; V gene: TRBV7-2; D gene: .; clone size: .; CDR3 DNA: TGTGCCAGCAGCCCGGGGGGCACAGATACGCAGTATTTT; CDR3 protein: CASSPGGTDTQYF
J gene: TRBJ1-3; V gene: TRBV6-1; D gene: .; clone size: .; CDR3 DNA: TGTGCCAGCAGTGAATTCCCCCTCTCTGGAAACACCATATATTTT; CDR3 protein: CASSEFPLSGNTIYF
J gene: TRBJ2-5; V gene: TRBV5-1; D gene: TRBD2; clone size: .; CDR3 DNA: TGCGCCAGCAGCCCTCAATGGGGGGGTTCAGAGACCCAGTACTTC; CDR3 protein: CASSPQWGGSETQYF
J gene: TRBJ1-2; V gene: TRBV25-1; D gene: .; clone size: .; CDR3 DNA: TGTGCCAGCAGTGAATTATGGGGGGCTGAAGGCTACACCTTC; CDR3 protein: CASSELWGAEGYTF
J gene: TRBJ1-1; V gene: TRBV6-1; D gene: .; clone size: .; CDR3 DNA: TGTGCCAGCAGTGAAATGAGGGCGCTTGGGACTGAAGCTTTCTTT; CDR3 protein: CASSEMRALGTEAFF
J gene: TRBJ2-3; V gene: TRBV9; D gene: .; clone size: .; CDR3 DNA: TGTGCCAGCAGCGTCTCCCCGGGAGATACGCAGTATTTT; CDR3 protein: CASSVSPGDTQYF
J gene: TRBJ1-3; V gene: TRBV3-1/TRBV3-2; D gene: .; clone size: .; CDR3 DNA: TGTGCCAGCAGCCAAGGACCCGATTCCTCTGGAAACACCATATATTTT; CDR3 protein: CASSQGPDSSGNTIYF
J gene: TRBJ1-3; V gene: TRBV2; D gene: .; clone size: .; CDR3 DNA: TGTGCCAGCAGCCCCCCTAGCGGGCTTGGAAACACCATATATTTT; CDR3 protein: CASSPPSGLGNTIYF
J gene: TRBJ2-5; V gene: TRBV7-2; D gene: .; clone size: once; CDR3 DNA: TGTGCCAGCAGCTTAACTAGGGCCCCCACGGAGACCCAGTACTTC; CDR3 protein: CASSLTRAPTETQYF
J gene: TRBJ1-2; V gene: TRBV28; D gene: .; clone size: .; CDR3 DNA: TGTGCCAGCAGTTCCGCGCCTGGCAGGGGAGGGTCTGGCTACACCTTC; CDR3 protein: CASSSAPGRGGSGYTF
J gene: TRBJ2-3; V gene: TRBV2; D gene: .; clone size: .; CDR3 DNA: TGTGCCAGCAAGGGAGTAGTCATTGATACGCAGTATTTT; CDR3 protein: CASKGVVIDTQYF
J gene: TRBJ2-2; V gene: TRBV9; D gene: .; clone size: .; CDR3 DNA: TGTGCCAGCAGCGTAGCTGAGCCCGAAAACACCGGGGAGCTGTTTTTT; CDR3 protein: CASSVAEPENTGELFF
J gene: TRBJ1-5; V gene: TRBV6-5; D gene: TRBD1; clone size: .; CDR3 DNA: TGTGCCAGCAGAGAGACAGGGGCTTTGAATCAGCCCCAGCATTTT; CDR3 protein: CASRETGALNQPQHF
J gene: TRBJ1-1; V gene: TRBV5-1; D gene: TRBD1; clone size: .; CDR3 DNA: TGCGCCAGCAGCTTGGAACCAGGGGGAAACACTGAAGCTTTCTTT; CDR3 protein: CASSLEPGGNTEAFF
J gene: TRBJ1-5; V gene: TRBV9; D gene: .; clone size: .; CDR3 DNA: TGTGCCAGCAGCGTAGATCCGGGAAGAGGGCAGCCCCAGCATTTT; CDR3 protein: CASSVDPGRGQPQHF
J gene: TRBJ2-1; V gene: TRBV20-1; D gene: .; clone size: .; CDR3 DNA: TGCAGTGCTAGTTCGGGACGAGCCCCCAATGAGCAGTTCTTC; CDR3 protein: CSASSGRAPNEQFF
J gene: TRBJ2-2; V gene: TRBV19; D gene: .; clone size: .; CDR3 DNA: TGTGCCAGTAGTGCCTCCCGGGACGGCGGCGGGGAGCTGTTTTTT; CDR3 protein: CASSASRDGGGELFF
J gene: TRBJ2-5; V gene: TRBV5-8; D gene: TRBD1; clone size: .; CDR3 DNA: TGTGCCAGCCCGAATGGCTGGGCAGGGGGCCGGGGGTCCTCCCAAGAGACCCAGTACTTC; CDR3 protein: CASPNGWAGGRGSSQETQYF
J gene: TRBJ1-1; V gene: TRBV2; D gene: .; clone size: once; CDR3 DNA: TGTGCCAGCAGTGAGGCTCTGAACACTGAAGCTTTCTTT; CDR3 protein: CASSEALNTEAFF
J gene: TRBJ1-6; V gene: TRBV7-2; D gene: .; clone size: few; CDR3 DNA: TGTGCCAGCAGCCCAAATCCAGGGGTTGATAATTCACCCCTCCACTTT; CDR3 protein: CASSPNPGVDNSPLHF